This T cell receptor (beta chain) emerged from a study of T cell changes during pregnancy in multiple sclerosis. Clones were read by immunoSEQ multiplex PCR, and TCRdb kept only the in-frame ones, dropping some. The sample holds about 50,000 clones, 91% seen once. Germline CDR1 and CDR2: SEHNR and FQNEAQ (reference sequence). CDR3 length: 12 residues. Trimming removed 2 bases at V and 10 bases at J, with 11 bases between. Sequences were derived from CD8+ T cells from peripheral blood mononuclear cells, sampled after pregnancy. V and J are TRBV7-9 and TRBJ1-1; D not resolved. The TCR sequence derives from a female donor with multiple sclerosis, enrolled in a pregnancy study. The CDR3 DNA follows: TGTGCCAGCAGCTTACTAATCCGGGGAGCTTTCTTT. It codes for CASSLLIRGAFF. Full variable domain (remainder filled in from reference TRBV7-9 and TRBJ1-1): DTGVSQNPRHKITKRGQNVTFRCDPISEHNRLYWYRQTLGQGPEFLTYFQNEAQLEKSRLLSDRFSAERPKGSFSTLEIQRTEQGDSAMYLCASSLLIRGAFFGQGTRLTVV.